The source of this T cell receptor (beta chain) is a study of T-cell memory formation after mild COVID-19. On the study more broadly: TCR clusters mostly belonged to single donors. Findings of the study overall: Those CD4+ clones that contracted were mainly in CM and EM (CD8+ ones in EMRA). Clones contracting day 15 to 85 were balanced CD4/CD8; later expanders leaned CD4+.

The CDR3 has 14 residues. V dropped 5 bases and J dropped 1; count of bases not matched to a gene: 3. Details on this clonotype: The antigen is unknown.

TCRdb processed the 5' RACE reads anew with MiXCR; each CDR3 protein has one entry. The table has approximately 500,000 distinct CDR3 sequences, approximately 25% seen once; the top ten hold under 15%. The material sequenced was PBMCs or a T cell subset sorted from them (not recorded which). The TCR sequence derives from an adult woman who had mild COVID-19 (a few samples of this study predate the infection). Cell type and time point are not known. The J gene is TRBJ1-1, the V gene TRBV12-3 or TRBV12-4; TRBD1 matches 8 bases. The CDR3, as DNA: TGTGCCAGCAGTAACAGGGGGGGGAACACTGAAGCTTTCTTT. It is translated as CASSNRGGNTEAFF.